The source of this T cell receptor beta chain is a study of T cell repertoires in cytomegalovirus infection. Study as a whole: Evidence of both CMV infection and a matching HLA type came from public TCR beta signatures.

The V gene lost 1 base and the J gene lost 1 base, with 10 bases spanning the gap. Germline CDR1 is KGHSH and CDR2 is LQKENI. The CDR3 consists of 15 residues. TCRdb itself ran the reads through MiXCR, one entry per CDR3 protein. The repertoire holds hundreds of thousands of distinct CDR3 sequences, about 33% seen once, with about a sixth in the top ten. Findings of the study overall: Cumulative public TCR beta family frequency identified CMV carriers with the relevant HLA. Within the response measured ex vivo, HLA-C-restricted CMV-specific TCR beta clonotypes were dominant.

In its sample, this clonotype was seen many times. Its antigen remains unknown. This chain uses TRBV18 with TRBJ1-1; tentatively, D is TRBD1 (5 bases). The TCR was taken from a human donor in good health (CMV status not recorded). Some clones in this sample may be carry-over from other donors' samples. The material was cultured PBMCs, obtained from culture after CMV antigen stimulation. The CDR3 loop is CASSPLDGGNTEAFF. CDR3 nucleotides: TGTGCCAGCTCACCACTCGACGGGGGGAACACTGAAGCTTTCTTT.